The next 24 T cell receptor beta chains were all read from a single sample in a study of T cell responses to AZD1222 COVID-19 vaccine. Here immunoSEQ multiplex PCR was the method, and the copy in TCRdb shows in-frame clones only, minus some. The sample has 70,000 to 95,000 clones, about 82% seen once. Source: peripheral blood, taken 28 days after the second AZD1222 dose. Receptors originate from an adult who received the AZD1222 COVID-19 vaccine.

This clone appeared a single time. The chain carries TRBV5-7 and TRBJ1-4; 7 bases fit TRBD1. TRBV5-7 carries the ORF label, with uncertain function. V shed 3 bases and J 3 bases; nucleotides not matched to a gene: 2. The CDR3 has 14 residues. DNA for the CDR3: TGTGCCAGCAGCTGGGGACAGTCTAATGAAAAACTGTTTTTT. Residues: CASSWGQSNEKLFF.

V usage is TRBV9 and J usage is TRBJ2-1; 13 nucleotides agree with TRBD2. CDR1 and CDR2 from the germline V gene are SGDLS and YYNGEE. V gave up 6 bases and J gave up 7 bases; unmatched junction bases: 7. CDR3 length: 15 amino acids. The CDR3 reads CASMRTSGSVNEQFF. The DNA of the CDR3 is TGTGCCAGCATGCGGACTAGCGGGAGTGTAAATGAGCAGTTCTTC.

In this sample, this clone turned up once. J is TRBJ2-7 and V is TRBV2; TRBD1 matches 11 bases. The CDR3 covers 14 residues. The germline V gene has CDR1 SNHLY and CDR2 FYNNEI. The trim removed 6 bases at V and 7 bases at J, leaving 8 bases unmatched. CDR3 nucleotide sequence: TGTGCCAGCAGCGGGACAGGGGGTTCCAGGGAGCAGTACTTC. It specifies CASSGTGGSREQYF.

The chain carries TRBV7-9 and TRBJ1-5; D is undetermined. Germline-derived CDR1 and CDR2 are SEHNR and FQNEAQ (reference sequence). V lost 5 bases, J lost 4 bases, and 9 bases lay in between. The CDR3 runs to 13 residues. The CDR3 here is CASSTNWNQPQHF. In nucleotides, the CDR3 is TGTGCCAGCAGCACTAACTGGAATCAGCCCCAGCATTTT.

The rearrangement links TRBV7-2 to TRBJ2-7; D is uncertain. The CDR3 loop spans 12 amino acids. The germline V gene has CDR1 SGHTA and CDR2 FQGNSA. V was shortened by 2 bases and J by 3 bases, with 5 bases between the two germline ends. CDR3 DNA: TGTGCCAGCAGCTTACCCGACTACGAGCAGTACTTC. Translated: CASSLPDYEQYF.

V is TRBV28 and J is TRBJ2-7; perhaps TRBD1 as D (6 bases). Per germline, CDR1 MDHEN and CDR2 SYDVKM. The ends were cut back, 5 bases at V and 0 bases at J, with 8 bases in the middle. There are 13 residues in the CDR3. The CDR3 coding sequence is TGTGCCAGCAGTCCGGGACACTCCTACGAGCAGTACTTC. Translation: CASSPGHSYEQYF.

This clone was counted a single time. The V and J genes are TRBV5-1 and TRBJ2-1; 9 bases fit TRBD2. In germline, CDR1 is SGHRS, CDR2 YFSETQ. Trimming cost V 0 bases and J 5 bases; bases outside gene matches: 6. The length of the CDR3 is 16 residues. The DNA for the CDR3 is TGCGCCAGCAGCTTGGTACCGACTAGCGGAAACAATGAGCAGTTCTTC. Amino acid sequence: CASSLVPTSGNNEQFF.

V and J are TRBV6-1 and TRBJ1-3, with D unclear. V was trimmed by 3 bases and J by 0 bases, leaving 9 bases between them. This CDR3 region has 15 residues. Germline V gives CDR1 MNHNS, CDR2 SASEGT. The CDR3 DNA is TGTGCCAGCAGTGATGACGTAGCCTCTGGAAACACCATATATTTT. This gives the protein CASSDDVASGNTIYF.

The chain couples TRBV29-1 to TRBJ1-2; D remains ambiguous. CDR1 is SQVTM, CDR2 ANQGSEA, per germline. This CDR3 contains 12 residues. V lost 3 bases, J lost 0 bases, and 5 bases lay in between. The CDR3 DNA reads TGCAGCGTTGACAGGTCTAACTATGGCTACACCTTC. Protein: CSVDRSNYGYTF.

The V call is TRBV19, the J call TRBJ2-4, with TRBD1 matching over 7 bases. The CDR3 is made up of 19 amino acids. The V gene's germline CDR1 is LNHDA and CDR2 SQIVND (reference sequence). The V gene end was trimmed by 3 bases and the J gene end by 0 bases; junction bases not matched to a gene: 14. CDR3: CASSISAGGVDLAKNIQYF. CDR3 DNA sequence: TGTGCCAGTAGTATCTCAGCAGGGGGAGTGGATCTAGCCAAAAACATTCAGTACTTC. Filled out from reference TRBV19 and TRBJ2-4, the complete variable domain reads DGGITQSPKYLFRKEGQNVTLSCEQNLNHDAMYWYRQDPGQGLRLIYYSQIVNDFQKGDIAEGYSVSREKKESFPLTVTSAQKNPTAFYLCASSISAGGVDLAKNIQYFGAGTRLSVL.

This chain joins TRBV6-5 and TRBJ1-4; 9 nucleotides align to TRBD1. The CDR3 has 15 residues. The germline V gene has CDR1 MNHEY and CDR2 SVGAGI. The ends lost 6 bases at V and 7 bases at J; junction bases unmatched: 9. CDR3 DNA: TGTGCCAGCAGGGGACAGGGAAGTTGGACTGAAAAACTGTTTTTT. It is translated as CASRGQGSWTEKLFF.

The rearrangement links TRBV7-3 to TRBJ2-2; the D gene could be TRBD1 or TRBD2 (5 bases each). V was shortened by 6 bases and J by 1 base, with 18 bases between the two germline ends. CDR3 length equals 17 residues. The germline gives CDR1 SGHTA, CDR2 FQGTGA. CDR3 coding DNA: TGTGCCAGCAGAATCTCGGGTCCAGGGAGGAACACCGGGGAGCTGTTTTTT. Translation: CASRISGPGRNTGELFF.

The V call is TRBV30, the J call TRBJ1-2; D is uncertain. From germline, CDR1 is GTSNPN and CDR2 SVGIG (reference sequence). This CDR3 is 13 amino acids long. With 0 bases removed from V and 4 bases from J, the gap between germline ends came to 9 bases. CDR3 DNA sequence: TGTGCCTGGAGTGTCAACCTCCTCTATGGCTACACCTTC. Encoded protein: CAWSVNLLYGYTF.

The chain combines TRBV18 with TRBJ1-2, with D possibly being TRBD1 (5 bases). Looked up from germline, CDR1 is KGHSH and CDR2 is LQKENI. The CDR3 is 16 residues long. V gave up 3 bases and J gave up 4 bases, with 18 bases separating them. The CDR3 bases are TGTGCCAGCTCACCGGGCAGGCAAATTAGGGGCTATGGCTACACCTTC. Encoded protein: CASSPGRQIRGYGYTF. Full variable domain (rest looked up from reference TRBV18 and TRBJ1-2): NAGVMQNPRHLVRRRGQEARLRCSPMKGHSHVYWYRQLPEEGLKFMVYLQKENIIDESGMPKERFSAEFPKEGPSILRIQQVVRGDSAAYFCASSPGRQIRGYGYTFGSGTRLTVV.

This clone was seen once. The chain joins TRBV28 to TRBJ1-4, with 8 positions matching TRBD1. The CDR3 covers 18 residues. Trimming cost V 5 bases and J 7 bases; bases outside gene matches: 18. The germline V gene encodes CDR1 MDHEN and CDR2 SYDVKM. The CDR3 DNA sequence: TGTGCCAGCAGTCCCCTCGCCTTGGGCAGGGGGCGCGGTGAAAAACTGTTTTTT. Its translation is CASSPLALGRGRGEKLFF.

The chain couples TRBV18 to TRBJ2-1, with 10 bases matching TRBD2. V lost 2 bases and J lost 9; bases outside the gene matches: 7. Germline V gene lookup returns CDR1 KGHSH and CDR2 LQKENI. The CDR3 has 15 amino acids. Written as DNA, the CDR3 is TGTGCCAGCTCACCAGAGCGGGGGGGCCGCGGTGAGCAGTTCTTC. It encodes CASSPERGGRGEQFF.

This chain connects TRBV24-1 to TRBJ2-1, with TRBD2 identical over 12 bases. Germline V gives CDR1 KGHDR, CDR2 SFDVKD. J lost 6 bases, V lost 5 bases, and 7 bases had no gene match. The CDR3 extends over 16 amino acids. The CDR3 nucleotides read TGTGCCACCAGTGCCCACGGACTAGCGGGAATCAATGAGCAGTTCTTC. It encodes CATSAHGLAGINEQFF.

As regards this clone: A read error may be the cause here, since a much bigger clone is one base away. The V and J genes are TRBV5-4 and TRBJ1-2; a weak D match, TRBD1 (5 bases). This CDR3 region has 11 residues. Per the germline V gene, CDR1 is SGHNT and CDR2 is YYREEE (reference sequence). Trimming cost V 2 bases and J 6 bases, with 5 bases left between them. The CDR3 reads CASSFRDGYTF. The CDR3, as DNA: TGTGCCAGCAGCTTCAGGGATGGCTACACCTTC. Full variable domain (outside the CDR3, taken from reference TRBV5-4 and TRBJ1-2): ETGVTQSPTHLIKTRGQQVTLRCSSQSGHNTVSWYQQALGQGPQFIFQYYREEENGRGNFPPRFSGLQFPNYSSELNVNALELDDSALYLCASSFRDGYTFGSGTRLTVV.

V is TRBV30 and J is TRBJ2-1, with 12 bases that match TRBD1. CDR1 is GTSNPN, CDR2 SVGIG, per germline (reference sequence). The length of the CDR3 is 16 residues. Trimming took 1 base from V and 1 from J; bases not matched to a gene: 2. In DNA, the CDR3 is TGTGCCTGGAGTGCGGGACAGGGGGCTTCCTACAATGAGCAGTTCTTC. Amino acid sequence: CAWSAGQGASYNEQFF.

The gene calls are TRBV4-1 and TRBJ2-7, with TRBD1 matching 7 bases. V gave up 2 bases and J gave up 5 bases; unmatched junction bases: 9. CDR3 size: 15 residues. Germline CDR1 MGHRA, CDR2 YSYEKL. CDR3 in DNA: TGCGCCAGCAGCCAACCCCTCCAACAGGGGAACGAGCAGTACTTC. Translated, it gives CASSQPLQQGNEQYF.

The V call is TRBV28, the J call TRBJ1-2; TRBD1 aligns across 9 bases. The CDR3 has 14 amino acids. Germline V lookup: CDR1 MDHEN, CDR2 SYDVKM. V shed 5 bases and J 6 bases; nucleotides not matched to a gene: 7. The DNA of the CDR3 is TGTGCCAGCAGTCTCGACAGGGGGTCAGATGGCTACACCTTC. It is translated as CASSLDRGSDGYTF.

This chain uses TRBV5-1 with TRBJ2-1; D ambiguous. The CDR3 runs 14 residues. V gave up 6 bases and J gave up 6 bases, with 16 bases separating them. The V gene's germline CDR1 is SGHRS and CDR2 YFSETQ. CDR3 coding DNA: TGCGCCAGCAACCCCCGACCCTCCGGCAATGAGCAGTTCTTC. The encoded protein is CASNPRPSGNEQFF.

The chain links TRBV18 to TRBJ2-5; D perhaps matches TRBD1 (5 bases). Germline values: CDR1 KGHSH, CDR2 LQKENI. V dropped 2 bases and J dropped 1 base, with 8 bases sitting between them. The CDR3 is 14 residues long. The CDR3 sequence: CASSPIGAQETQYF. The CDR3 bases are TGTGCCAGCTCACCAATAGGGGCCCAAGAGACCCAGTACTTC.

CDR3 residues: CSARQGQGGYTF. The CDR3 bases are TGCAGCGCTCGACAGGGTCAAGGTGGCTACACCTTC. This chain uses TRBV29-1 with TRBJ1-2; TRBD1 agrees at 7 bases. V gave up 7 bases and J gave up 7 bases; unmatched junction bases: 9. Germline loops: CDR1 SQVTM, CDR2 ANQGSEA. This CDR3 comprises 12 residues. The variable domain in full, with the rest retrieved from reference TRBV29-1 and TRBJ1-2, is SAVISQKPSRDICQRGTSLTIQCQVDSQVTMMFWYRQQPGQSLTLIATANQGSEATYESGFVIDKFPISRPNLTFSTLTVSNMSPEDSSIYLCSARQGQGGYTFGSGTRLTVV.